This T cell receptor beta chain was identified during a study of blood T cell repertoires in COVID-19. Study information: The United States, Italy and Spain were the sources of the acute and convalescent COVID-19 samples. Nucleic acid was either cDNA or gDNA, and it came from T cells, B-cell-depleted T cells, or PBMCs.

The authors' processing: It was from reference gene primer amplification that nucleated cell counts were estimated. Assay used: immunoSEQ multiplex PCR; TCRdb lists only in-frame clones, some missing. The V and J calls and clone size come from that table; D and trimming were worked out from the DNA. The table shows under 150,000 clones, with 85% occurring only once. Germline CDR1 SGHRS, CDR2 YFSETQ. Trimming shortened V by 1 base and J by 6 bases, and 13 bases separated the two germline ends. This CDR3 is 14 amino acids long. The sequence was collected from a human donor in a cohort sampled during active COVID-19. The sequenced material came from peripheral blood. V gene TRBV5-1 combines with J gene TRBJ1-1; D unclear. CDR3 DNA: TGCGCCAGCAGCTTGTTTACGGGTTCTCCTGAAGCTTTCTTT. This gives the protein CASSLFTGSPEAFF.